This T cell receptor beta chain came from a study of CD8 T cells in ankylosing spondylitis. To note about this clonotype: What it recognizes is unknown.

Libraries of TCR beta came from quantitative 5'-RACE with molecular barcodes. Each CDR3 protein gets one entry after TCRdb re-called the 5' RACE reads with MiXCR. The sample includes some 400,000 distinct CDR3 sequences, around 22% of them seen just once. Study-wide results and caveats: What appeared characteristic of ankylosing spondylitis blood was a TCR beta motif of eight or nine highly homologous variants.

This CDR3 has 11 amino acids. Trimming pared 4 bases from V and 9 bases from J, leaving 7 bases between. Germline-derived CDR1 and CDR2 are SNHLY and FYNNEI. V gene TRBV2 combines with J gene TRBJ2-1; D uncertain. The source material was blood, either unsorted or a sorted T cell fraction (not recorded which). This clonotype originated in a male donor with ankylosing spondylitis. The CDR3 nucleotides are TGTGCCAGCAGTGCTTATGGTGAGCAGTTCTTC. Protein: CASSAYGEQFF.